These 9 T cell receptor beta chains share one sample of origin, sequenced in a study of early T cells in non-severe SARS-CoV-2 infection. TCRdb redid the calling of the 5' RACE reads with MiXCR, one entry per CDR3 protein. The sample holds more than 75,000 distinct CDR3 sequences, roughly an eighth seen once. The sequenced sample consisted of whole blood. These receptors all come from an adult who was a healthcare worker with PCR-confirmed SARS-CoV-2 infection or an uninfected control (not recorded which).

The genes are TRBV7-3 and TRBJ2-7; D is possibly TRBD2 (6 bases). V was shortened by 2 bases and J by 5 bases, with 13 bases between the two germline ends. The germline CDR1 and CDR2 sequences are SGHTA and FQGTGA. The CDR3 extends over 14 amino acids. This CDR3 is CASSLGGLPHEQYF. The CDR3 coding sequence is TGTGCCAGCAGCTTAGGGGGGTTACCCCACGAGCAGTACTTC.

This chain joins TRBV10-1 and TRBJ1-2; 8 bases agree with TRBD1. The V and J ends lost 5 bases and 4 bases, in that order; junction bases with no gene match: 3. From germline, CDR1 is WNHNN and CDR2 SYGVQD (reference sequence). The CDR3 has 13 residues. The CDR3 loop is CASSRGTGYGYTF. Here the CDR3 DNA reads TGCGCCAGCAGTAGAGGGACAGGCTATGGCTACACCTTC.

This clonotype has a handful of counts. This chain links TRBV11-2 with TRBJ2-1; the match to TRBD1 covers 9 bases. The CDR3 covers 17 residues. Germline lookup yields CDR1 SGHAT and CDR2 FQNNGV. Trimming removed 1 base from V and 6 bases from J; junction bases left unmatched: 10. The CDR3 is CASSLVVGQGYLNEQFF. The CDR3 DNA sequence: TGTGCCAGCAGCTTAGTGGTCGGACAGGGGTATCTCAATGAGCAGTTCTTC.

This clonotype appeared a few times. The chain employs TRBV20-1 and TRBJ2-7; 7 bases match TRBD1. V gave up 4 bases and J gave up 5 bases; unmatched junction bases: 14. The CDR3 is 15 residues long. The V gene's germline CDR1 is DFQATT and CDR2 SNEGSKA (reference sequence). Written as DNA, the CDR3 is TGCAGTGCTAAGTACCCAAGACAGGGCAACCACGAGCAGTACTTC. Amino acids: CSAKYPRQGNHEQYF.

The chain is built from TRBV29-1 and TRBJ2-7; no clear D. This CDR3 comprises 12 residues. V dropped 7 bases and J dropped 2 bases, with 12 bases sitting between them. Germline V gene data show CDR1 as SQVTM and CDR2 as ANQGSEA. CDR3 bases: TGCAGCGCGAAGTTTCGAGCCTACGAGCAGTACTTC. Translated: CSAKFRAYEQYF.

This clonotype was counted between two and nine times. This sequence joins TRBV4-2 and TRBJ1-6, with D uncertain. The CDR3 is 15 amino acids. Trimming cost V 5 bases and J 10 bases, with 18 bases left between them. Germline V gene lookup returns CDR1 LGHNA and CDR2 YNFKEQ. CDR3 protein: CASSSTLIAGSPLHF. In DNA form, the CDR3 reads TGTGCCAGCAGCTCTACCTTAATCGCGGGCTCACCCCTCCACTTT.

Only a few counts were recorded for this clonotype. V gene TRBV7-2 combines with J gene TRBJ1-5, with 10 positions matching TRBD1. Germline CDR1 and CDR2: SGHTA and FQGNSA. The junction had 5 bases not matched to a gene; V was cut back by 4 bases and J by 5 bases. CDR3 length: 15 amino acids. The CDR3 DNA reads TGTGCCAGCAGCTCGACAGGGGGCAGCTATCAGCCCCAGCATTTT. This gives the protein CASSSTGGSYQPQHF.

This clonotype came up a few times. The J gene is TRBJ2-5, the V gene TRBV7-2; TRBD1 matches 10 bases. The length of the CDR3 is 16 residues. The junction had 8 bases not matched to a gene; V was cut back by 6 bases and J by 1 base. Germline assignment: CDR1 SGHTA and CDR2 FQGNSA. The CDR3, as DNA: TGTGCCAGCAGTTACCAGACAGGGGGCTCCCAAGAGACCCAGTACTTC. This translates into CASSYQTGGSQETQYF.

The chain carries TRBV5-1 and TRBJ1-2, with D unclear. CDR1 SGHRS and CDR2 YFSETQ come from the germline V gene. The CDR3 consists of 14 residues. V was shortened by 1 base and J by 2 bases, with 9 bases between the two germline ends. The CDR3 coding sequence is TGCGCCAGCAGCTTGAGTGACAAAAACTATGGCTACACCTTC. Amino acids: CASSLSDKNYGYTF.